Below, 7 T cell receptor beta chains from the same sample are listed, as sequenced in a study of identical twins. A single record per CDR3 protein comes from TCRdb applying MiXCR to the 5' RACE reads. The sample includes more than 1.5 million distinct CDR3 sequences, about 32% seen only once; the top ten take 0.25% to 0.3%. The source material was cord blood. The receptors derive from a newborn girl in good health.

The J gene is TRBJ2-5, the V gene TRBV7-2; the D gene is possibly TRBD1 (6 bases). Germline V gene lookup returns CDR1 SGHTA and CDR2 FQGNSA. The CDR3 consists of 15 residues. The V gene lost 1 base and the J gene lost 1 base, with 10 bases spanning the gap. This CDR3 reads CASSLGGRGQETQYF. Here the CDR3 DNA reads TGTGCCAGCAGCTTAGGGGGCAGGGGCCAAGAGACCCAGTACTTC. The entire variable domain, with the rest obtained from reference TRBV7-2 and TRBJ2-5, is as follows: GAGVSQSPSNKVTEKGKDVELRCDPISGHTALYWYRQSLGQGLEFLIYFQGNSAPDKSGLPSDRFSAERTGGSVSTLTIQRTQQEDSAVYLCASSLGGRGQETQYFGPGTRLLVL.

A few counts support this clonotype. J is TRBJ1-5 and V is TRBV28; 7 nucleotides agree with TRBD1. V shed 6 bases, J shed 9 bases, and the junction held 11 bases outside the gene matches. The length of the CDR3 is 14 residues. Looked up from germline, CDR1 is MDHEN and CDR2 is SYDVKM. CDR3 region: CASRPGTDGGPQHF. In DNA form, the CDR3 reads TGTGCCAGCAGGCCAGGGACAGACGGAGGGCCCCAGCATTTT.

This rearrangement joins TRBV20-1 to TRBJ2-1; 9 bases map to TRBD1. This CDR3 is built from 14 residues. The J segment lost 3 bases and the V segment lost 5 bases, leaving 5 bases of the junction unmatched. Per the germline V gene, CDR1 is DFQATT and CDR2 is SNEGSKA (reference sequence). Here the CDR3 DNA reads TGCAGTGCTCCGCCGGGACAGGGCTACAATGAGCAGTTCTTC. Translated, it gives CSAPPGQGYNEQFF.

The chain recombines TRBV7-9 with TRBJ1-1, with 7 bases matching TRBD1. CDR3 length: 14 residues. V trimming: 5 bases; J trimming: 5 bases; junction bases outside the gene matches: 8. Germline-derived CDR1 and CDR2 are SEHNR and FQNEAQ (reference sequence). The CDR3 sequence is CASSPQGMGTEAFF. Here the CDR3 DNA reads TGTGCCAGCAGCCCACAGGGGATGGGGACTGAAGCTTTCTTT.

The chain employs TRBV7-8 and TRBJ2-5, with D possibly being TRBD1 (6 bases). The V end was cut by 5 bases, the J end by 4 bases, with 14 bases between. Germline V gives CDR1 SGHVS, CDR2 FQNEAQ. The CDR3 has 14 residues. The DNA for the CDR3 is TGTGCCAGCAGCGCCCACAGGGTACGAGAGACCCAGTACTTC. Protein product: CASSAHRVRETQYF.

The chain joins TRBV14 to TRBJ2-3, with D uncertain. Trimming removed 0 bases at V and 0 bases at J, with 10 bases between. The CDR3 spans 16 residues. Germline V lookup: CDR1 SGHDN, CDR2 FVKESK. In DNA, the CDR3 is TGTGCCAGCAGCCAAGACCCCCCGGACAGCACAGATACGCAGTATTTT. Its translation is CASSQDPPDSTDTQYF.

This clonotype was seen a few times. The chain has TRBV5-1 and TRBJ2-7; TRBD1 matches at 8 bases. The CDR3 length is 15 residues. Germline trimming cut 2 bases from V and 0 bases from J; bases unmatched to any gene: 4. Germline V gene sequence: CDR1 SGHRS, CDR2 YFSETQ. CDR3 nucleotides: TGCGCCAGCAGCTTCGGGACAGGAGACTCCTACGAGCAGTACTTC. It is translated as CASSFGTGDSYEQYF.